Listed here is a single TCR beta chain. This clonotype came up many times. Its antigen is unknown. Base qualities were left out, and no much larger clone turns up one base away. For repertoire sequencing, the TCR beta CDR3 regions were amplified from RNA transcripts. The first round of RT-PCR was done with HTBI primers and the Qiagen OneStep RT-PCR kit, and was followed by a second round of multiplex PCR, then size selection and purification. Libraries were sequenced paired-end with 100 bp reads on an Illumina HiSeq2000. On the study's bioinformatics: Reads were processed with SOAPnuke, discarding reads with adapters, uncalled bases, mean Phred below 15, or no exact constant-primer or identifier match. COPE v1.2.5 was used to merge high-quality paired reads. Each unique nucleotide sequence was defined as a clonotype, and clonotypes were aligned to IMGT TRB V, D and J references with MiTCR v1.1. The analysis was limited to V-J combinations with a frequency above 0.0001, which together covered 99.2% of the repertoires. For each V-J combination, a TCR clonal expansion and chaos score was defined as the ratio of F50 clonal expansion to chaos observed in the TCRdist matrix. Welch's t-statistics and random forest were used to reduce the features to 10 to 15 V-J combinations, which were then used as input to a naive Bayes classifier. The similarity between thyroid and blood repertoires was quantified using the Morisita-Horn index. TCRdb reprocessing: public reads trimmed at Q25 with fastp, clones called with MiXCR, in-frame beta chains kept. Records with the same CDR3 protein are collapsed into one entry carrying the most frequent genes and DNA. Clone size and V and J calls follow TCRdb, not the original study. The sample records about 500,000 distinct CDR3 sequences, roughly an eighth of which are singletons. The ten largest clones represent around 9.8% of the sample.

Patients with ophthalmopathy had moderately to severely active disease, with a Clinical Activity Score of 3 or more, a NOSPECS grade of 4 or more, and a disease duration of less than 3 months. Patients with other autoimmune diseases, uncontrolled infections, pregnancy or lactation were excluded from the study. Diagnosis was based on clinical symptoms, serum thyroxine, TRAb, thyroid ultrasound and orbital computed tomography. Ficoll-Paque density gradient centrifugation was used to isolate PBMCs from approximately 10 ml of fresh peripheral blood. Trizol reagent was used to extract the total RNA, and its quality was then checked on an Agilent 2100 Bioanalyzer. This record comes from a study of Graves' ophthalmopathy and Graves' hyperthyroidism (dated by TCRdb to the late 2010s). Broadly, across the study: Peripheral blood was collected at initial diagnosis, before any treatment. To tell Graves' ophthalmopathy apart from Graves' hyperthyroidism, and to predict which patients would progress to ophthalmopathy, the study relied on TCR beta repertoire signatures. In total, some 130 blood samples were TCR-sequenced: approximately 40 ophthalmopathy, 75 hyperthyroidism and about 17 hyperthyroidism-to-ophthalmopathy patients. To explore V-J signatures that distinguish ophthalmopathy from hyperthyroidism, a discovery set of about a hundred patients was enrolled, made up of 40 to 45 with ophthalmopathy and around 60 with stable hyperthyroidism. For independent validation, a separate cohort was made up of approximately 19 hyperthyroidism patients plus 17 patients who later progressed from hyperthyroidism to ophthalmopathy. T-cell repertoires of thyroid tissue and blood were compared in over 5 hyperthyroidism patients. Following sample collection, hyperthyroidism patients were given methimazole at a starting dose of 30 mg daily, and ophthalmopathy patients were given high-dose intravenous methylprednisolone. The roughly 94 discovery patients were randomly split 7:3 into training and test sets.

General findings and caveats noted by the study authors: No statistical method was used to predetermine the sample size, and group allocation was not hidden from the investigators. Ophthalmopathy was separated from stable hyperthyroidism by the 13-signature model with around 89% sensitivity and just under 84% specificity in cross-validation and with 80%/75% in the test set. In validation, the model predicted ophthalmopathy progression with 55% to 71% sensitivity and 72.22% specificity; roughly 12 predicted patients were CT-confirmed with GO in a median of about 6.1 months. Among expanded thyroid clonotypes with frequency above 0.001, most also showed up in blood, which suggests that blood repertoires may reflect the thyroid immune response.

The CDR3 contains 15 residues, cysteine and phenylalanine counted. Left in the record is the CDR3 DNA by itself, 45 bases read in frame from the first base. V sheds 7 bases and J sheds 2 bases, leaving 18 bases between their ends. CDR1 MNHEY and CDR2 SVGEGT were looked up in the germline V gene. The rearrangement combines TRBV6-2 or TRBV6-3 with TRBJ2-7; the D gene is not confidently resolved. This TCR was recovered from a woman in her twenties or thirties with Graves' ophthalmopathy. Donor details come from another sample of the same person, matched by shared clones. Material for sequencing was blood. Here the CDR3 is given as CASIHQWTRPYEQYF. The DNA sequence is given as TGTGCCAGCATCCACCAATGGACGCGTCCCTACGAGCAGTACTTC.